Presented here are 14 T cell receptor beta chains from one specimen sequenced in a study of blood T cell repertoires in COVID-19 (dated by TCRdb to the early 2020s). The library was prepared using the immunoSEQ multiplex PCR assay. TCRdb mirrors the immuneACCESS table, restricted to in-frame sequences. Some clones are absent from its copies; in checked studies, under half trace to an unresolved V gene, and the reason for the others is unknown. This sample gives around 150,000 clones in total; 79% of them show up just once. About 8.6% of the sample lies in the top ten. The specimen sequenced was peripheral blood. The receptors originated from a man in his fifties or sixties with active or convalescent COVID-19.

The V call is TRBV4-2, the J call TRBJ1-1; 7 nucleotides align to TRBD1. Germline V lookup: CDR1 LGHNA, CDR2 YNFKEQ. Trimming removed 2 bases from V and 0 bases from J; junction bases left unmatched: 3. The CDR3 consists of 15 residues. The CDR3 sequence: CASSQNRGLNTEAFF. The CDR3 DNA sequence: TGTGCCAGCAGCCAAAACAGGGGATTGAACACTGAAGCTTTCTTT.

This clone was observed a handful of times. J is TRBJ1-1 and V is TRBV24-1, with 8 bases identical to TRBD1. V trimming: 7 bases; J trimming: 4 bases; junction bases outside the gene matches: 4. Per the germline V gene, CDR1 is KGHDR and CDR2 is SFDVKD. This CDR3 spans 13 amino acids. The CDR3 loop reads CATSRGLGTEAFF. In DNA form, the CDR3 reads TGTGCCACCAGCAGGGGGCTTGGCACTGAAGCTTTCTTT.

The chain combines TRBV6-6 with TRBJ2-7; 9 bases agree with TRBD1. Germline CDR1 reads MNHNY; CDR2 reads SVGAGI (reference sequence). J was trimmed by 3 bases and V by 5 bases; bases with no gene match: 11. The length of the CDR3 is 16 residues. The CDR3: CASSPIDRGNNYEQYF. The CDR3 DNA sequence: TGTGCCAGCAGTCCTATCGACAGGGGGAATAACTACGAGCAGTACTTC.

The chain carries TRBV27 and TRBJ1-6; 9 nucleotides align to TRBD1. CDR1 is MNHEY and CDR2 is SMNVEV in the germline V gene (reference sequence). This CDR3 is built from 17 residues. Unmatched junction bases numbered 9, after V lost 4 bases and J lost 5 bases. CDR3 residues: CASSSLRQGGNNSPLHF. The CDR3 nucleotides are TGTGCCAGCAGTTCCCTCCGACAGGGGGGAAATAATTCACCCCTCCACTTT.

V usage is TRBV27 and J usage is TRBJ1-1, with a possible D match to TRBD1 (5 bases). Germline V gene lookup returns CDR1 MNHEY and CDR2 SMNVEV (reference sequence). The CDR3 runs 14 residues. Trimming pared 4 bases from V and 5 bases from J, leaving 14 bases between. The CDR3 loop reads CASSWGPGQTEAFF. The CDR3 DNA follows: TGTGCCAGCAGTTGGGGCCCCGGGCAAACTGAAGCTTTCTTT.

Only one count was recorded for this clone. The V and J genes are TRBV28 and TRBJ1-5, with unresolved D. This CDR3 is 14 amino acids long. From germline, CDR1 is MDHEN and CDR2 SYDVKM. V was clipped by 6 bases and J by 4 bases, with 13 bases between them. CDR3 DNA sequence: TGTGCCAGCAGCCATACTGAGAGAAATCAGCCCCAGCATTTT. Its protein is CASSHTERNQPQHF.

Worth noting for this clone: The germline gene is not matched at one end of the junction; a read error may be the cause. The chain is built from TRBV7-7 and TRBJ2-2, with a weak D call TRBD1 (5 bases). The CDR3 length is 14 residues. Germline V gene sequence: CDR1 SSHAT, CDR2 FNYEAQ (reference sequence). In nucleotides, the CDR3 is TGTGCTAGCAGTCGCTCTAGGGGCACCGGGGAGCTGTTTTTT. Its protein product is CASSRSRGTGELFF.

The chain recombines TRBV2 with TRBJ2-5; 8 nucleotides align to TRBD2. Germline lookup yields CDR1 SNHLY and CDR2 FYNNEI. J was trimmed by 4 bases and V by 8 bases; bases with no gene match: 15. This CDR3 spans 16 amino acids. The CDR3 DNA sequence: TGTGCCAGCCTTGCCACTAGCGGCCTAGAGGGAGAGACCCAGTACTTC. Translating gives CASLATSGLEGETQYF.

The rearrangement uses TRBV5-1 and TRBJ1-1; D remains ambiguous. CDR3 length: 14 amino acids. Trimming stripped 5 bases from V and 4 bases from J, with 15 bases between. Germline assignment: CDR1 SGHRS and CDR2 YFSETQ. The CDR3 protein is CASSVSGLLTEAFF. The CDR3 DNA sequence: TGCGCCAGCAGTGTAAGCGGGCTTCTCACTGAAGCTTTCTTT.

There are a few counts of this clone. The rearrangement uses TRBV7-2 and TRBJ2-1, with 14 bases fitting TRBD2. Germline CDR1 is SGHTA and CDR2 is FQGNSA. Trimming at V came to 5 bases and at J to 9 bases, leaving 3 bases not matched to a gene. The CDR3 length is 14 residues. This chain's CDR3 is CASSPGLAGVEQFF. The CDR3 nucleotides are TGTGCCAGCAGCCCGGGACTAGCGGGAGTTGAGCAGTTCTTC. Complete variable domain (other parts from reference TRBV7-2 and TRBJ2-1): GAGVSQSPSNKVTEKGKDVELRCDPISGHTALYWYRQSLGQGLEFLIYFQGNSAPDKSGLPSDRFSAERTGGSVSTLTIQRTQQEDSAVYLCASSPGLAGVEQFFGPGTRLTVL.

Only one count was recorded for this clone. The chain has TRBV9 and TRBJ2-1; TRBD2 matches at 10 bases. J gave up 3 bases and V 0 bases, and 9 bases lay outside the gene matches. From germline, CDR1 is SGDLS and CDR2 YYNGEE. CDR3 length: 18 amino acids. CDR3 protein: CASSVGPSLAGVYNEQFF. CDR3 in DNA: TGTGCCAGCAGCGTAGGCCCGTCGCTAGCGGGAGTCTACAATGAGCAGTTCTTC.

This chain's CDR3 is CASSYHRGEAFF. In DNA form, the CDR3 reads TGTGCCAGCAGTTACCACAGGGGAGAAGCTTTCTTT. V usage is TRBV27 and J usage is TRBJ1-1; 7 bases match TRBD1. The CDR3 sequence is 12 residues long. The trim removed 4 bases at V and 8 bases at J, leaving 4 bases unmatched. Germline lookup yields CDR1 MNHEY and CDR2 SMNVEV (reference sequence).

CDR3 in amino acids: CASSHNRGIGQPQHF. The CDR3 bases are TGTGCCAGCAGCCATAACAGGGGGATTGGTCAGCCCCAGCATTTT. The chain recombines TRBV7-8 with TRBJ1-5; 8 bases agree with TRBD1. The J segment lost 6 bases and the V segment lost 5 bases, leaving 9 bases of the junction unmatched. Germline CDR1 is SGHVS and CDR2 is FQNEAQ. The CDR3 spans 15 residues.

This clone was counted only a few times. The chain combines TRBV6-6 with TRBJ2-7; no reliable D call. Trimming removed 2 bases from V and 0 bases from J, with 8 bases in between. Germline-derived CDR1 and CDR2 are MNHNY and SVGAGI (reference sequence). The CDR3 length is 14 residues. DNA of the CDR3: TGTGCCAGCAGTTACGGGCAGGCCTCCTACGAGCAGTACTTC. This sequence encodes CASSYGQASYEQYF.